This T cell receptor (beta chain) is from a study of PD-1 blockade in classical Hodgkin lymphoma. Overall study findings and caveats: Only CD4+ TCR diversity, not CD8+, had risen significantly by C4D1. Complete responders started with a diversity level that resembled newly diagnosed patients at baseline. Relapsed/refractory patients reportedly had lower baseline diversity than newly diagnosed patients.

Worth noting for this clone: What it binds is unknown.

Germline assignment: CDR1 ENHRY and CDR2 SYGVKD. This CDR3 is 14 amino acids long. The V and J ends lost 6 bases and 3 bases, in that order; junction bases with no gene match: 8. Repertoires were generated with immunoSEQ multiplex PCR, while TCRdb's copy carries only in-frame clones and drops some. The data show some 60,000 clones, with roughly 90% seen just once and 9.7% held by the top ten. Each patient experienced a relapse that followed autologous stem cell transplantation, and brentuximab vedotin exposure varied. The chain combines TRBV10-3 with TRBJ2-7, with 7 bases lining up with TRBD1. The clonotype originates from a human donor with classical Hodgkin lymphoma. This specimen consisted of peripheral blood mononuclear cells (PBMCs), obtained at baseline. The CDR3 nucleotides are TGTGCCATCAGACCGGACAGGCAGGGCTACGAGCAGTACTTC. It translates to CAIRPDRQGYEQYF.